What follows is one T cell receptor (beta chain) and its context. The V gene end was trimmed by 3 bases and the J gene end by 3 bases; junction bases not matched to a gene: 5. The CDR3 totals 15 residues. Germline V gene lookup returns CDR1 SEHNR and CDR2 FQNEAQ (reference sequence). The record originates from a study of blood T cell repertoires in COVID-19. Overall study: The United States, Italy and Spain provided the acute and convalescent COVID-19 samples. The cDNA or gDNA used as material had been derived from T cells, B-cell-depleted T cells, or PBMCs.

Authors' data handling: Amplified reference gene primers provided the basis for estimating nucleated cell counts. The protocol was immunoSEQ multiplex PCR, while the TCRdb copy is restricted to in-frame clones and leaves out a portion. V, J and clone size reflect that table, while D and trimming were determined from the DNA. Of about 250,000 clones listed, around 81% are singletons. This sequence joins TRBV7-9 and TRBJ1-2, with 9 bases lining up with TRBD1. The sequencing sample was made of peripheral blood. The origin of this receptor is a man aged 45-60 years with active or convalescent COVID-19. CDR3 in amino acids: CASSFPTGGDYGYTF. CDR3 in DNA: TGTGCCAGCAGCTTCCCGACAGGGGGGGACTATGGCTACACCTTC.